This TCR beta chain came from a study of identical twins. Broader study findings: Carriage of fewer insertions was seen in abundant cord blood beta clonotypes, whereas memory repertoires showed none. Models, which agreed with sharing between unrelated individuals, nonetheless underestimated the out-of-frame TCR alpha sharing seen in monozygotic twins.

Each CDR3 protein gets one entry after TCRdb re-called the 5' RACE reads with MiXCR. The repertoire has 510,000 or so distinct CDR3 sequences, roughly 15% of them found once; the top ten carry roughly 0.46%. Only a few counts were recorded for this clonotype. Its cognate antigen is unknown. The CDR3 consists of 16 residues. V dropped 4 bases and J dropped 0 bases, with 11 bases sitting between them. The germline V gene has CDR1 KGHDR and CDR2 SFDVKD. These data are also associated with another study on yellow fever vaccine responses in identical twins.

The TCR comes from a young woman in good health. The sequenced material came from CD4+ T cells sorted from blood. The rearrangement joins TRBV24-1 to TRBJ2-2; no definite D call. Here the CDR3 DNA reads TGTGCCACCAGTGAAAAACGGACGGCGAACACCGGGGAGCTGTTTTTT. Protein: CATSEKRTANTGELFF.